One and the same sample provided the 32 T cell receptor beta chains below, sequenced in a study of identifying expanded T cells in peripheral blood. TCRdb keeps only in-frame clones here, not all; method: immunoSEQ multiplex PCR. Counted here are some 120,000 clones, approximately 80% occurring once; the ten biggest clones make up 3.3%. Sequenced input: blood. Receptor source: a person aged 18 to 70 in good health.

The chain joins TRBV5-4 to TRBJ2-1; D is possibly TRBD1 (6 bases). CDR1 is SGHNT and CDR2 is YYREEE in the germline V gene (reference sequence). The CDR3 covers 16 residues. V gave up 4 bases and J gave up 0 bases, with 14 bases separating them. The CDR3 spells CASSRIDRRSYNEQFF. DNA of the CDR3: TGTGCCAGCAGCCGTATTGACAGGCGCTCCTACAATGAGCAGTTCTTC.

The chain has TRBV7-2 and TRBJ1-5; D uncertain. The germline V gene has CDR1 SGHTA and CDR2 FQGNSA. With 6 bases removed from V and 4 bases from J, the gap between germline ends came to 10 bases. CDR3 length: 13 residues. The CDR3 protein is CASSPRWNQPQHF. CDR3 in DNA: TGTGCCAGCAGTCCGCGGTGGAATCAGCCCCAGCATTTT. Based on the CDR3 plus reference TRBV7-2 and TRBJ1-5, the full variable domain is GAGVSQSPSNKVTEKGKDVELRCDPISGHTALYWYRQSLGQGLEFLIYFQGNSAPDKSGLPSDRFSAERTGGSVSTLTIQRTQQEDSAVYLCASSPRWNQPQHFGDGTRLSIL.

The V gene is TRBV6-5, the J gene TRBJ1-6, with 12 bases that match TRBD1. This CDR3 contains 14 residues. CDR1 is MNHEY, CDR2 SVGAGI, per germline. The V segment lost 8 bases and the J segment 9 bases; nucleotides outside the gene matches: 5. The CDR3 sequence: CASRDRGRGSPLHF. CDR3 coding DNA: TGTGCCAGCCGGGACAGGGGGCGCGGTTCACCCCTCCACTTT.

The gene calls are TRBV11-3 and TRBJ1-2, with D unclear. V gave up 1 base and J gave up 8 bases, with 17 bases separating them. The length of the CDR3 is 15 residues. Per germline, CDR1 SGHNT and CDR2 YENEEA. CDR3 DNA: TGTGCCAGCAGCTTAGGGCCCCCGGCAGATCACGGCTACACCTTC. Protein: CASSLGPPADHGYTF.

The gene calls are TRBV7-2 and TRBJ1-4; D is unclear. Trimming pared 0 bases from V and 7 bases from J, leaving 12 bases between. CDR3 length: 15 residues. Germline V lookup: CDR1 SGHTA, CDR2 FQGNSA. The CDR3 region has the DNA TGTGCCAGCAGCTTAGCGCGAGTGAATGGTGAAAAACTGTTTTTT. Amino acid sequence: CASSLARVNGEKLFF.

The chain has TRBV15 and TRBJ1-2, with unresolved D. Germline-derived CDR1 and CDR2 are LNHNV and YYDKDF (reference sequence). V gave up 3 bases and J gave up 5 bases, with 25 bases separating them. This CDR3 spans 18 amino acids. CDR3 sequence: CATSSLGPADIAYYGYTF. The CDR3 DNA follows: TGTGCCACCAGCAGCCTCGGACCAGCAGATATCGCGTATTATGGCTACACCTTC.

V gene TRBV5-1 combines with J gene TRBJ1-6, with D possibly matching TRBD1 (6 bases). The CDR3 runs to 16 residues. Germline CDR1 is SGHRS and CDR2 is YFSETQ. V was trimmed by 4 bases and J by 6 bases, leaving 17 bases between them. This chain's CDR3 is CASSPRGEGGNSPLHF. In DNA, the CDR3 is TGCGCCAGCAGCCCCAGGGGCGAGGGTGGTAATTCACCCCTCCACTTT.

V gene TRBV6-6 combines with J gene TRBJ1-2, with 8 nucleotides matching TRBD1. This CDR3 has 14 amino acids. Trimming took 2 bases from V and 8 from J; bases not matched to a gene: 7. Germline V lookup: CDR1 MNHNY, CDR2 SVGAGI (reference sequence). The CDR3 protein is CASSYTDRGEGYTF. The CDR3 bases are TGTGCCAGCAGTTACACAGACAGGGGAGAGGGCTACACCTTC.

The chain employs TRBV27 and TRBJ1-5, with D unresolved. Germline-derived CDR1 and CDR2 are MNHEY and SMNVEV (reference sequence). The CDR3 totals 16 residues. V lost 2 bases and J 2 bases, leaving 13 bases between the germline ends. As DNA, the CDR3 is TGTGCCAGCAGTTTAGGTGGTCTTGTGGGCAATCAGCCCCAGCATTTT. This sequence encodes CASSLGGLVGNQPQHF.

This clone was counted a single time. V and J are TRBV7-2 and TRBJ2-1, with D perhaps being TRBD1 or TRBD2 (5 bases each). This CDR3 is built from 15 residues. The V and J ends lost 0 bases and 9 bases respectively, with 15 bases between them. Germline loops: CDR1 SGHTA, CDR2 FQGNSA. CDR3 coding DNA: TGTGCCAGCAGCTTAGCCGGCAGGGTTGGGGGTGAGCAGTTCTTC. Amino acid sequence: CASSLAGRVGGEQFF.

The sample holds one count of this clone. J is TRBJ1-2 and V is TRBV11-2, with D hard to call. V was shortened by 5 bases and J by 2 bases, with 12 bases between the two germline ends. The CDR3 contains 14 residues. In germline, CDR1 is SGHAT, CDR2 FQNNGV. The CDR3 nucleotides read TGTGCCAGCAGCATCCAAACAAGAAACTATGGCTACACCTTC. Translating it yields CASSIQTRNYGYTF.

The J gene is TRBJ1-6, the V gene TRBV5-1; 7 bases match TRBD1. The V segment lost 0 bases and the J segment 4 bases; nucleotides outside the gene matches: 7. The CDR3 contains 17 residues. CDR1 and CDR2 (germline): SGHRS, YFSETQ. This CDR3 is CASSLGDRAAYNSPLHF. The CDR3 DNA follows: TGCGCCAGCAGCTTGGGCGACAGGGCAGCGTATAATTCACCCCTCCACTTT. Full variable domain (rest looked up from reference TRBV5-1 and TRBJ1-6): KAGVTQTPRYLIKTRGQQVTLSCSPISGHRSVSWYQQTPGQGLQFLFEYFSETQRNKGNFPGRFSGRQFSNSRSEMNVSTLELGDSALYLCASSLGDRAAYNSPLHFGNGTRLTVT.

A few counts support this clone. The chain uses TRBV14 and TRBJ1-1; 7 positions agree with TRBD1. From germline, CDR1 is SGHDN and CDR2 FVKESK. The J segment lost 5 bases and the V segment lost 4 bases, leaving 13 bases of the junction unmatched. The CDR3 is made up of 16 amino acids. CDR3 residues: CASSRNLRGPGTEAFF. CDR3 in DNA: TGTGCCAGCAGCCGGAATCTTAGGGGGCCGGGGACTGAAGCTTTCTTT.

The rearrangement uses TRBV5-1 and TRBJ2-5; 9 positions agree with TRBD2. The CDR3 is 15 amino acids. The V gene's germline CDR1 is SGHRS and CDR2 YFSETQ. With 0 bases clipped from V and 5 bases from J, the junction kept 5 bases outside the gene matches. The CDR3 reads CASSLALAGIETQYF. The CDR3 nucleotides read TGCGCCAGCAGCTTGGCCCTAGCGGGGATTGAGACCCAGTACTTC. Looking up the rest from reference TRBV5-1 and TRBJ2-5 gives the full variable domain: KAGVTQTPRYLIKTRGQQVTLSCSPISGHRSVSWYQQTPGQGLQFLFEYFSETQRNKGNFPGRFSGRQFSNSRSEMNVSTLELGDSALYLCASSLALAGIETQYFGPGTRLLVL.

This sequence joins TRBV6-6 and TRBJ2-1; D ambiguous. V lost 6 bases to trimming and J lost 6 bases, with 12 bases between them. The CDR3 has 13 amino acids. The germline CDR1 and CDR2 sequences are MNHNY and SVGAGI (reference sequence). The CDR3 nucleotides read TGTGCCAGCAGAAGATTCGCGTCCAATGAGCAGTTCTTC. It is translated as CASRRFASNEQFF.

The chain uses TRBV6-6 and TRBJ2-5, with D perhaps assigned TRBD1 or TRBD2 (6 bases each). CDR1 is MNHNY, CDR2 SVGAGI, per germline (reference sequence). The CDR3 is 14 amino acids. Trimming removed 4 bases from V and 4 bases from J, with 13 bases in between. The CDR3, as DNA: TGTGCCAGCAGTTTTCGGGGGCCAGGAGAGACCCAGTACTTC. It yields the protein CASSFRGPGETQYF.

Here the CDR3 reads CASSSIGTVQETQYF. The CDR3 bases are TGCGCCAGCAGTTCGATCGGGACAGTCCAAGAGACCCAGTACTTC. J is TRBJ2-5 and V is TRBV5-1, with 7 bases aligning to TRBD1. The CDR3 runs to 15 residues. The germline gives CDR1 SGHRS, CDR2 YFSETQ. The ends lost 5 bases at V and 1 base at J; junction bases unmatched: 8.

The V and J genes are TRBV7-9 and TRBJ2-7; D could derive from TRBD1 or TRBD2 (5 bases each). The V end was cut by 5 bases, the J end by 5 bases, with 19 bases between. The length of the CDR3 is 15 residues. In germline, CDR1 is SEHNR, CDR2 FQNEAQ (reference sequence). The CDR3 sequence is CASSDQSGRAHEQYF. The CDR3 coding sequence is TGTGCCAGCAGCGACCAAAGCGGCAGGGCACACGAGCAGTACTTC.

The rearrangement links TRBV6-1 to TRBJ1-5; D unresolved. The CDR3 spans 15 residues. Germline CDR1 MNHNS, CDR2 SASEGT. With 2 bases removed from V and 1 base from J, the gap between germline ends came to 9 bases. CDR3 in amino acids: CASSELGVSNQPQHF. DNA for the CDR3: TGTGCCAGCAGTGAACTTGGTGTGAGCAATCAGCCCCAGCATTTT.

The J gene is TRBJ1-6, the V gene TRBV5-1; D gene ambiguous. Germline values: CDR1 SGHRS, CDR2 YFSETQ. The ends were cut back, 3 bases at V and 7 bases at J, with 14 bases in the middle. This CDR3 has 15 residues. CDR3 DNA sequence: TGCGCCAGCAGCTCAACGACGGGAGAAAATTCACCCCTCCACTTT. It encodes CASSSTTGENSPLHF. Full variable domain (rest looked up from reference TRBV5-1 and TRBJ1-6): KAGVTQTPRYLIKTRGQQVTLSCSPISGHRSVSWYQQTPGQGLQFLFEYFSETQRNKGNFPGRFSGRQFSNSRSEMNVSTLELGDSALYLCASSSTTGENSPLHFGNGTRLTVT.

The chain couples TRBV9 to TRBJ2-5; TRBD1 or TRBD2 may be the D gene (6 bases each). The CDR3 is 15 amino acids. From germline, CDR1 is SGDLS and CDR2 YYNGEE. Trimming removed 7 bases from V and 4 bases from J, with 20 bases in between. CDR3 DNA sequence: TGTGCCAGCTCTCGAGGGCGAGGAGGGGGAGAGACCCAGTACTTC. Its protein product is CASSRGRGGGETQYF.

This chain joins TRBV6-1 and TRBJ1-2; D gene ambiguous. Trimming shortened V by 6 bases and J by 4 bases, and 3 bases separated the two germline ends. Germline lookup yields CDR1 MNHNS and CDR2 SASEGT. This CDR3 contains 10 residues. The DNA of the CDR3 is TGTGCCAGCAGAGCCTATGGCTACACCTTC. Translated: CASRAYGYTF.

This clone showed up just a few times. V usage is TRBV10-3 and J usage is TRBJ1-5, with D hard to call. The V and J ends lost 5 bases and 4 bases respectively, with 12 bases between them. The germline V gene encodes CDR1 ENHRY and CDR2 SYGVKD. The CDR3 is made up of 14 amino acids. CDR3: CAISSVNGNQPQHF. Written as DNA, the CDR3 is TGTGCCATCAGTTCCGTGAACGGTAATCAGCCCCAGCATTTT.

This clone has a single count. The rearrangement joins TRBV2 to TRBJ2-2; the D gene is possibly TRBD2 (5 bases). The germline V and J ends were trimmed by 8 bases and 7 bases, with 14 bases remaining between them. This CDR3 has 13 amino acids. The V gene's germline CDR1 is SNHLY and CDR2 FYNNEI. The CDR3 DNA sequence: TGTGCCAGCGATACGGGGTCCAGCGGGGAGCTGTTTTTT. Amino acids: CASDTGSSGELFF.

The chain couples TRBV27 to TRBJ2-1; D possibly corresponds to TRBD1 (6 bases). Germline V lookup: CDR1 MNHEY, CDR2 SMNVEV (reference sequence). V was pared by 3 bases and J by 3 bases, with 12 bases between. The CDR3 runs 15 residues. The CDR3 region is CASSFSQGSYNEQFF. CDR3 sequence (DNA): TGTGCCAGCAGTTTTTCGCAGGGGAGCTACAATGAGCAGTTCTTC.

The V and J genes are TRBV7-9 and TRBJ2-5; TRBD2 matches at 9 bases. Trimming removed 0 bases from V and 1 base from J; junction bases left unmatched: 12. The CDR3 length is 19 residues. Per the germline V gene, CDR1 is SEHNR and CDR2 is FQNEAQ (reference sequence). CDR3 in amino acids: CASSLASLAGGAIQETQYF. The CDR3 DNA reads TGTGCCAGCAGCTTAGCTTCACTAGCGGGTGGGGCGATCCAAGAGACCCAGTACTTC.

This chain uses TRBV6-6 with TRBJ2-5; D might be TRBD1 or TRBD2, each matching 5 bases. V lost 5 bases to trimming and J lost 4 bases, with 14 bases between them. Per the germline V gene, CDR1 is MNHNY and CDR2 is SVGAGI (reference sequence). The CDR3 sequence is 14 residues long. CDR3 DNA: TGTGCCAGCAGTCCCAGGGCCGGAGGAGAGACCCAGTACTTC. As protein: CASSPRAGGETQYF.

The J gene is TRBJ2-5, the V gene TRBV6-1; D remains ambiguous. CDR1 MNHNS and CDR2 SASEGT come from the germline V gene. The CDR3 is 14 residues long. Trimming removed 6 bases at V and 5 bases at J, with 16 bases between. As DNA, the CDR3 is TGTGCCAGCAGAAGAAGGAGTTCCTTGGAGACCCAGTACTTC. Translation: CASRRRSSLETQYF.

The V gene is TRBV6-6, the J gene TRBJ1-2; the match to TRBD1 covers 8 bases. V shed 7 bases and J 3 bases; nucleotides not matched to a gene: 7. Germline V gene sequence: CDR1 MNHNY, CDR2 SVGAGI (reference sequence). The CDR3 is made up of 14 amino acids. In DNA, the CDR3 is TGTGCCAGCACTCCACGGGGACAGGACTATGGCTACACCTTC. Its protein is CASTPRGQDYGYTF.

Only one count was recorded for this clone. The chain combines TRBV4-1 with TRBJ2-1; D uncertain. The V end lost 4 bases, the J end lost 5 bases, and 18 bases lay between the germline ends. In germline, CDR1 is MGHRA, CDR2 YSYEKL. The CDR3 sequence is 16 residues long. CDR3: CASSRDAVKFNNEQFF. CDR3 DNA sequence: TGCGCCAGCAGCCGCGACGCAGTAAAGTTTAACAATGAGCAGTTCTTC.

The V call is TRBV5-8, the J call TRBJ2-2, with TRBD2 matching over 9 bases. V lost 1 base to trimming and J lost 6 bases; unmatched junction nucleotides: 10. This CDR3 is built from 17 residues. Germline V lookup: CDR1 SGHTS, CDR2 YDEGEE. CDR3 sequence (DNA): TGTGCCAGCAGCTTGATCGTAACTAGCGGGTTGTCCGGGGAGCTGTTTTTT. It encodes CASSLIVTSGLSGELFF.

This chain joins TRBV6-6 and TRBJ2-3, with D perhaps assigned TRBD1 or TRBD2 (5 bases each). Between the trimmed V and J ends, which lost 1 base and 2 bases, there was a span of 10 bases. This CDR3 has 15 amino acids. Germline assignment: CDR1 MNHNY and CDR2 SVGAGI (reference sequence). In DNA, the CDR3 is TGTGCCAGCAGTTACTTAGGGGAGTCCACAGATACGCAGTATTTT. Translation gives CASSYLGESTDTQYF.